This T cell receptor (beta chain) was captured by sequencing in a study of patients and donors after allogeneic stem cell transplantation. The CDR3 is 15 residues long. Germline assignment: CDR1 SEHNR and CDR2 FQNEAQ (reference sequence). Trimming removed 5 bases at V and 3 bases at J, with 16 bases between. TCRdb passed the RT-PCR reads through MiXCR, listing each CDR3 protein once. The profile covers around 240,000 distinct CDR3 sequences, with 13% to 15% appearing a single time and more than 9% taken by the ten largest. Source material: blood, either unsorted or a sorted T cell fraction (not recorded which). The chain couples TRBV7-9 to TRBJ2-5, with D possibly matching TRBD2 (7 bases). The sequence was obtained from a human donor who was either an allogeneic HSCT recipient or a stem cell or donor lymphocyte infusion donor (not recorded which). It is not recorded whose cells these are; they may come from a transplant donor. The CDR3 coding sequence is TGTGCCAGCAGCCCGACAGGACGGGGGGAAGAGACCCAGTACTTC. Translating gives CASSPTGRGEETQYF.